Listed below are T cell receptor beta chains from one sample, sequenced in a study of cytomegalovirus exposure and HLA in healthy donors. Sequencing used immunoSEQ multiplex PCR; TCRdb keeps in-frame clones, though not all of them. The profile shows more than 55,000 clones, 75% to 85% of them singletons. The sequencing input was PBMCs. The origin of the receptors is a woman aged 40 to 49 in good health and CMV-seronegative. The CDR3 runs from the conserved cysteine through the conserved F or W. The order of the fields is D gene, V gene, clone size, J gene, CDR3 DNA, CDR3 protein. A D gene is named only where the DNA matches it firmly. Clone size is not always given. Where it is, it says once, few, many or a class for expanded clones.

>NA|TRBV5-1|NA|TRBJ2-7
TGCGCCAGCAGCTTGGAGCAGGGTTCCTACGAGCAGTACTTC
CASSLEQGSYEQYF
>NA|TRBV5-6|NA|TRBJ1-2
TGTGCCAGCAGCTTGTCGACGGCGGGTTATGGCTACACCTTC
CASSLSTAGYGYTF
>TRBD2|TRBV7-2|NA|TRBJ2-1
TGTGCCAGCAGCTACACAAGCGGGAGTATGGCCCTGTTCTTC
CASSYTSGSMALFF
>NA|TRBV2|NA|TRBJ2-3
TGTGCCAGTTTACAGGGTACGGCAGATACGCAGTATTTT
CASLQGTADTQYF
>TRBD1|TRBV15|NA|TRBJ1-1
TGTGCCACCAGCAGAGATGCCGCAGGGGGTAGGAAAGCTTTCTTT
CATSRDAAGGRKAFF
>TRBD1|TRBV7-9|NA|TRBJ2-3
TGTGCCAGCAACTTAACTACCTTTACGGGACAGGGTCTTGTTACGCAGTATTTT
CASNLTTFTGQGLVTQYF
>NA|TRBV5-1|NA|TRBJ1-5
TGCGCCAGCAGCTTAGGAGGTAGGAATCAGCCCCAGCATTTT
CASSLGGRNQPQHF
>TRBD1|TRBV19|NA|TRBJ2-1
TGTGCCAGTAGACCTGATATCGGGACAGGGGTAAACAATGAGCAGTTCTTC
CASRPDIGTGVNNEQFF
>NA|TRBV5-1|NA|TRBJ2-5
TGCGCCAGCAGCATACGGGTTGAAGAGACCCAGTACTTC
CASSIRVEETQYF
>NA|TRBV27|once|TRBJ2-1
TGTGCCAGCAGTCCCCTGGCCCCGTACAATGAGCAGTTCTTC
CASSPLAPYNEQFF
>NA|TRBV28|NA|TRBJ2-5
TGTGCCAGCAGCCTGGGGGGGGCGGTCCAAGAGACCCAGTACTTC
CASSLGGAVQETQYF
>NA|TRBV7-9|NA|TRBJ2-2
TGTGCCAGCAGCTTAGGGAGGGACCCACCGAACACCGGGGAGCTGTTTTTT
CASSLGRDPPNTGELFF
>TRBD1|TRBV10-3|NA|TRBJ2-3
TGCGCGACGGGACAGGGATCAGATACGCAGTATTTT
CATGQGSDTQYF
>NA|TRBV6-7|NA|TRBJ2-7
TGTGCCAGCAGTGCTGGTTGGAAGCAGGCCTACGAGCAGTACTTC
CASSAGWKQAYEQYF
>TRBD2|TRBV6-4|NA|TRBJ2-2
TGTGCCAGCAGTGCACTAGCGGGAGACACCGGGGAGCTGTTTTTT
CASSALAGDTGELFF
>NA|TRBV2|NA|TRBJ2-4
TGTGCCAGCAGGCCGGGAGTAGCCAAAAACATTCAGTACTTC
CASRPGVAKNIQYF
>NA|TRBV20-1|NA|TRBJ2-5
TGCAGTGGAGGCGCCCAAAAGACCCAGTACTTC
CSGGAQKTQYF
>NA|TRBV30|NA|TRBJ2-7
TGTGCCTGGAGTGTACAGGGGACTAGAAGCGAGCAGTACTTC
CAWSVQGTRSEQYF
>TRBD1|TRBV6-5|NA|TRBJ1-2
TGTGCCAGCAGGTTGGACAGGGGGCTGTATGGCTACACCTTC
CASRLDRGLYGYTF
>NA|TRBV28|NA|TRBJ1-2
TGTGCCAGCACACGAGGAAGCTATGGCTACACCTTC
CASTRGSYGYTF
>NA|TRBV19|NA|TRBJ1-1
TGTGCCAGTAGTATTGGGGTAGACAGGCCGAACACTGAAGCTTTCTTT
CASSIGVDRPNTEAFF
>NA|TRBV4-2|few|TRBJ1-1
TGTGCCAGCAGCCTAACAGTCAACACTGAAGCTTTCTTT
CASSLTVNTEAFF
>TRBD2|TRBV9|NA|TRBJ2-2
TGTGCCAGCAGCGTAGGGAGGGCTAGCGGGAGGATCGGCGGGGAGCTGTTTTTT
CASSVGRASGRIGGELFF
>NA|TRBV11-1|NA|TRBJ2-7
TGTGCCAGCAGCTTCATGGCGGCCTCCTACGAGCAGTACTTC
CASSFMAASYEQYF
>TRBD2|TRBV19|once|TRBJ2-3
TGTGCCAGTAGGCCGCTTAGCGGGAGCACAGATACGCAGTATTTT
CASRPLSGSTDTQYF
>NA|TRBV5-1|few|TRBJ1-1
TGCGCCTCCTTCAGGGGATCGGACACTGAAGCTTTCTTT
CASFRGSDTEAFF